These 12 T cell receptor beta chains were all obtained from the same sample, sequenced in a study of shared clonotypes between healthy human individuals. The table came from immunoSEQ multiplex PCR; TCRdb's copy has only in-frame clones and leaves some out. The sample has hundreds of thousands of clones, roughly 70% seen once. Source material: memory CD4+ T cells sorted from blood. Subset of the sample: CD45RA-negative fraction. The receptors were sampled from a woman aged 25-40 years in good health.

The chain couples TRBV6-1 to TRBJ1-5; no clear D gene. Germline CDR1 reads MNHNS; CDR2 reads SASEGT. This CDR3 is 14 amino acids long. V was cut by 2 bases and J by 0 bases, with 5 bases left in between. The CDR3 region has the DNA TGTGCCAGCAGTGAAACTTATAGCAATCAGCCCCAGCATTTT. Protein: CASSETYSNQPQHF.

CDR3 in amino acids: CASSRKRDYEQYF. The CDR3 nucleotides are TGTGCCAGCAGCCGAAAGCGGGATTACGAGCAGTACTTC. The chain employs TRBV5-6 and TRBJ2-7; 7 positions agree with TRBD2. This CDR3 region has 13 residues. The germline gives CDR1 SGHDT, CDR2 YYEEEE. The junction had 5 bases not matched to a gene; V was cut back by 4 bases and J by 4 bases.

The CDR3 protein is CASSLFAGGGDTQYF. The DNA for the CDR3 is TGTGCCAGCAGCTTATTCGCCGGAGGTGGAGATACGCAGTATTTT. The genes are TRBV7-9 and TRBJ2-3, with D possibly being TRBD2 (5 bases). Germline loops: CDR1 SEHNR, CDR2 FQNEAQ (reference sequence). V gave up 2 bases and J gave up 5 bases, with 14 bases separating them. The CDR3 is 15 amino acids.

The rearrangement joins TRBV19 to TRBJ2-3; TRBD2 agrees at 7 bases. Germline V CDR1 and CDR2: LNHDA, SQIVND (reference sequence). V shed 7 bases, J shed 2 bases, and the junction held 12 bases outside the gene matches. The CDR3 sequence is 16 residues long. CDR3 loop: CASKDRGGRFTDTQYF. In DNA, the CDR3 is TGTGCCAGTAAGGACCGAGGCGGGAGATTCACAGATACGCAGTATTTT.

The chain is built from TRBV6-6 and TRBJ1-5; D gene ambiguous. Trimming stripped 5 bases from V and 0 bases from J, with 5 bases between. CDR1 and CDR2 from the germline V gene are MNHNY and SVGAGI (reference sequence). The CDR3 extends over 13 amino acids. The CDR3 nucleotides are TGTGCCAGCAGTCCAGATAGCAATCAGCCCCAGCATTTT. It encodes CASSPDSNQPQHF.

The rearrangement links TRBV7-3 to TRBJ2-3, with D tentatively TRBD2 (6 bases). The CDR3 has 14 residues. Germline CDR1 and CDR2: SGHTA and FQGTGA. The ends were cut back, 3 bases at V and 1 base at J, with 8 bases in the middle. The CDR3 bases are TGTGCCAGCAGCTTGGGGACTGGCACAGATACGCAGTATTTT. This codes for CASSLGTGTDTQYF.

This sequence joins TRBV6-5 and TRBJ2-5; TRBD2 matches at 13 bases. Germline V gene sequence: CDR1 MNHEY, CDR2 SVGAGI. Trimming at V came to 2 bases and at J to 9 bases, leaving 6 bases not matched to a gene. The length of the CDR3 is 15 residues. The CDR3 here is CASSYEPTSGRAQYF. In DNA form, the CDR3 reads TGTGCCAGCAGTTACGAACCTACTAGCGGGAGGGCCCAGTACTTC.

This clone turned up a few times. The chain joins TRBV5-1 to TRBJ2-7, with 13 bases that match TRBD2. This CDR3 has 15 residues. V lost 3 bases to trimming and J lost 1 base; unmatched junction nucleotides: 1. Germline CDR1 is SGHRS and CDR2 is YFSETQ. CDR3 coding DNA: TGCGCCAGCAGCTCGGGACTAGCGGGATCCTACGAGCAGTACTTC. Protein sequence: CASSSGLAGSYEQYF.

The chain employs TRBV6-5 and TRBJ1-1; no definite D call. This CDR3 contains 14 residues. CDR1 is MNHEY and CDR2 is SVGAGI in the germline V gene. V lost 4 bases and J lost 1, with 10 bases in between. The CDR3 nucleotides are TGTGCCAGCAGTTTTACCTCAGGGAACACTGAAGCTTTCTTT. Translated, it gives CASSFTSGNTEAFF.

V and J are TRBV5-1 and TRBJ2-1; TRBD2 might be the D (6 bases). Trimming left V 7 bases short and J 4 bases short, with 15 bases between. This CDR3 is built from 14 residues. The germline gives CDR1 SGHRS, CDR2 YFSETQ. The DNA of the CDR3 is TGCGCCAGCGCCCGGGACTCCTCGTACAATGAGCAGTTCTTC. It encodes CASARDSSYNEQFF.

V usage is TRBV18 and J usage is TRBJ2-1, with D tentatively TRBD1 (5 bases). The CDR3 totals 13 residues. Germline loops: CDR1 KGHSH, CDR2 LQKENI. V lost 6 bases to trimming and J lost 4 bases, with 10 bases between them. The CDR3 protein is CASSYDSYNEQFF. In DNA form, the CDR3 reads TGTGCCAGCTCTTACGACAGTTACAATGAGCAGTTCTTC. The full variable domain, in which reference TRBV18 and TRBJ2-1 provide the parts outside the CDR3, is NAGVMQNPRHLVRRRGQEARLRCSPMKGHSHVYWYRQLPEEGLKFMVYLQKENIIDESGMPKERFSAEFPKEGPSILRIQQVVRGDSAAYFCASSYDSYNEQFFGPGTRLTVL.

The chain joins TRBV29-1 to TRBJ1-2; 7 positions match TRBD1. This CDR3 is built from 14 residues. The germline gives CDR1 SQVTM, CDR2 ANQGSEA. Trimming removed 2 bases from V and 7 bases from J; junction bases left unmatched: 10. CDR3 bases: TGCAGCGTTGAAAGTACGCAGGGGGGAAGTGGCTACACCTTC. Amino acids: CSVESTQGGSGYTF.